The source of this TCR beta chain is a study of early T cells in non-severe SARS-CoV-2 infection. Study-wide background: RNA in bulk from unsorted whole blood was sequenced, and chains were unpaired. Findings and caveats of the study: Clonotype matching in VDJdb favored anti-spike CD8 responses and did not capture private and CD4 specificities.

This clonotype was counted only a few times. The antigen is unknown. Individual cDNA molecules were tagged with unique molecular identifiers, the study reported. MiXCR, run by TCRdb on the 5' RACE reads, gives a single entry per CDR3 protein. The sample lists 70,000 or so distinct CDR3 sequences; roughly 4.9% were seen once. The CDR3 is 15 residues long. Trimming removed 0 bases from V and 7 bases from J; junction bases left unmatched: 7. Looked up from germline, CDR1 is LGHDT and CDR2 is YNNKEL (reference sequence). The specimen was whole blood, collected at baseline. V usage is TRBV3-1 and J usage is TRBJ1-2; 8 bases agree with TRBD1. This clonotype originated in an adult who was a healthcare worker with PCR-confirmed SARS-CoV-2 infection or an uninfected control (not recorded which). The donor label of this sample is uncertain. CDR3 sequence: CASSQDLGQGGGYTF. CDR3 DNA sequence: TGTGCCAGCAGCCAAGATCTAGGACAGGGTGGTGGCTACACCTTC.